The 6 T cell receptor beta chains below come from one sample, sequenced in a study of T cell responses to AZD1222 COVID-19 vaccine. TCRdb's copy holds only in-frame clones and misses some; the assay was immunoSEQ multiplex PCR. The sample lists roughly 55,000 clones, around 90% seen once, with around 3.9% in the top ten. Sequenced material: peripheral blood, taken on day 0 of AZD1222 vaccination. The receptor source for this set is an adult in good health.

This chain joins TRBV4-1 and TRBJ1-2; D is ambiguous. Germline V gene data show CDR1 as MGHRA and CDR2 as YSYEKL. This CDR3 is 14 amino acids long. Trimming shortened V by 1 base and J by 5 bases, and 11 bases separated the two germline ends. CDR3 DNA: TGCGCCAGCAGCCAAGGTCAACAGTCTTATGGCTACACCTTC. Its protein is CASSQGQQSYGYTF.

V usage is TRBV3-1 (or the pseudogene TRBV3-2) and J usage is TRBJ1-5; 7 bases are shared with TRBD1. V was clipped by 4 bases and J by 0 bases; unmatched bases: 6. The germline V gene encodes CDR1 LGHDT and CDR2 YNNKEL (reference sequence). This CDR3 has 16 residues. The CDR3 sequence: CASSLTGDFSNQPQHF. The CDR3 region has the DNA TGTGCCAGCAGCCTAACAGGGGATTTTAGCAATCAGCCCCAGCATTTT.

This chain links TRBV27 with TRBJ1-5, with a possible D match to TRBD1 (5 bases). This CDR3 is 14 amino acids long. The ends were cut back, 2 bases at V and 7 bases at J, with 12 bases in the middle. From germline, CDR1 is MNHEY and CDR2 SMNVEV (reference sequence). The DNA for the CDR3 is TGTGCCAGCAGTTTAGGGGGGGGTCGACAGCCCCAGCATTTT. Its protein is CASSLGGGRQPQHF.

DNA for the CDR3: TGTGCCAGTAGTATTCCGGCAGGGTTTAACACTGAAGCTTTCTTT. Amino acid sequence: CASSIPAGFNTEAFF. The genes are TRBV19 and TRBJ1-1, with TRBD1 as a possible D gene (5 bases). The CDR3 covers 15 residues. Germline CDR1 LNHDA, CDR2 SQIVND (reference sequence). The germline V and J ends were trimmed by 3 bases and 2 bases, with 13 bases remaining between them.

The CDR3 loop reads CASSLGQDYGYTF. The CDR3 DNA sequence: TGTGCCAGCAGCTTGGGACAGGACTATGGCTACACCTTC. The gene calls are TRBV7-8 and TRBJ1-2, with TRBD1 identical over 8 bases. V dropped 3 bases and J dropped 3; count of bases not matched to a gene: 0. CDR3 size: 13 residues. The germline CDR1 and CDR2 sequences are SGHVS and FQNEAQ.

This chain connects TRBV18 to TRBJ1-3; no definite D call. The CDR3 consists of 17 residues. V dropped 0 bases and J dropped 3 bases, with 15 bases sitting between them. The germline V gene encodes CDR1 KGHSH and CDR2 LQKENI. CDR3 nucleotides: TGTGCCAGCTCACCACCGGAAGGAGTCTTCGTTGGAAACACCATATATTTT. Protein sequence: CASSPPEGVFVGNTIYF. The full variable domain, completed using reference TRBV18 and TRBJ1-3, is NAGVMQNPRHLVRRRGQEARLRCSPMKGHSHVYWYRQLPEEGLKFMVYLQKENIIDESGMPKERFSAEFPKEGPSILRIQQVVRGDSAAYFCASSPPEGVFVGNTIYFGEGSWLTVV.